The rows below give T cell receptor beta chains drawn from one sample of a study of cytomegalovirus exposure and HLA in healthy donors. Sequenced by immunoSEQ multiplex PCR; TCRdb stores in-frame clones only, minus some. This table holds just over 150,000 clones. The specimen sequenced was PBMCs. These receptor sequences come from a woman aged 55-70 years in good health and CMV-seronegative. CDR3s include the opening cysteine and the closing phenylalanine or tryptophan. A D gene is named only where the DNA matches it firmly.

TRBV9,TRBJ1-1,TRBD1,TGTGCCAGCAGCGAGACAGGGGCGAACACTGAAGCTTTCTTT,CASSETGANTEAFF
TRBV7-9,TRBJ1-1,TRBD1,TGTGCCAGCAGCTCGAAGGGGGCCGGGAACACTGAAGCTTTCTTT,CASSSKGAGNTEAFF
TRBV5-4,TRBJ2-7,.,TGTGCCAGCAGCGGGCCAGGAGGGCGGGGTTCCTACGAGCAGTACTTC,CASSGPGGRGSYEQYF
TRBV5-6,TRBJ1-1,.,TGTGCCAGCAGCTTGGTAGGGAGAGAAATGAACACTGAAGCTTTCTTT,CASSLVGREMNTEAFF
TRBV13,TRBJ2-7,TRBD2,TGTGCCAGCACGGAACTAGCGGGTCTTAGGGGCTACGAGCAGTACTTC,CASTELAGLRGYEQYF
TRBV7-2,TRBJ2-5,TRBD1,TGTGCCAGCAGCGCCTCCGGGACAGACTTTTGGGAGACCCAGTACTTC,CASSASGTDFWETQYF
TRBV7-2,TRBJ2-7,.,TGTGCCAGCAGCTTAGGGGGGCGCTCCTACGAGCAGTACTTC,CASSLGGRSYEQYF
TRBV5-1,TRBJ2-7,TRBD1,TGCGCCAGTAGCGAGGGGACAGGGAAAGGCTACGAGCAGTACTTC,CASSEGTGKGYEQYF
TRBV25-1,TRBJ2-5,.,TGTGCCAGCAGTGAGTGGGGGCTGCCTCAAGAGACCCAGTACTTC,CASSEWGLPQETQYF
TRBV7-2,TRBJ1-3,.,TGTGCCAGCAGCCCTGCAGGGTACTCTGGAAACACCATATATTTT,CASSPAGYSGNTIYF
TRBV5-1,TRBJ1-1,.,TGCGCCAGCAGCTTGGTGGGGGGGGAGAGCACTGAAGCTTTCTTT,CASSLVGGESTEAFF
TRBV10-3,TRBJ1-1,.,TGTGCCATCAGTCAGGGGCTGAACACTGAAGCTTTCTTT,CAISQGLNTEAFF
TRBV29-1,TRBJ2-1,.,TGCAGCCTCGGCTCAGGGGAGGGGGGGGAGCAGTTCTTC,CSLGSGEGGEQFF
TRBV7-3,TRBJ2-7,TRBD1,TGTGCCAGCAGCGATGGACAGGGACTCTACGAGCAGTACTTC,CASSDGQGLYEQYF
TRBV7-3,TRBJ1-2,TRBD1,TGTGCCAGCAGCCTTACAGGGGGTGGAGGCTACACCTTC,CASSLTGGGGYTF
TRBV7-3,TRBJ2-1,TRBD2,TGTGCCAGCAGTAAGCGGGGGTTTACATACAATGAGCAGTTCTTC,CASSKRGFTYNEQFF
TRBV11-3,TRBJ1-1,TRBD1,TGTGCCAGCAGCTTAGGGGGGGACAGCACTGAAGCTTTCTTT,CASSLGGDSTEAFF
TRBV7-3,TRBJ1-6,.,TGTGCCAGCAGCTTAAACGGCAGGGGACCTTCCCCCCTCCACTTT,CASSLNGRGPSPLHF
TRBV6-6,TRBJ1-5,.,TGTGCCAGCAGTTACAGGGGTGGCAATCAGCCCCAGCATTTT,CASSYRGGNQPQHF
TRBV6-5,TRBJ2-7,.,TGTGCCAGCAGTTACGGGGCAAGCGAGCAGTACTTC,CASSYGASEQYF
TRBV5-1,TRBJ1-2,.,TGCGCCAGCAGCCCGGGACACCCTAACTATGGCTACACCTTC,CASSPGHPNYGYTF
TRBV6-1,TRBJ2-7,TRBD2,TGTGCCAGCAGTGAGGGACTAGCAGTGGAGCAGTACTTC,CASSEGLAVEQYF
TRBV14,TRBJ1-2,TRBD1,TGTGCCAGCAGCCGTACCGGGACAGGGGTCCCCTACACCTTC,CASSRTGTGVPYTF
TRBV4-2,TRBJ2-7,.,TGTGCCAGCAGCCAAGATGGCACCTACGAGCAGTACTTC,CASSQDGTYEQYF